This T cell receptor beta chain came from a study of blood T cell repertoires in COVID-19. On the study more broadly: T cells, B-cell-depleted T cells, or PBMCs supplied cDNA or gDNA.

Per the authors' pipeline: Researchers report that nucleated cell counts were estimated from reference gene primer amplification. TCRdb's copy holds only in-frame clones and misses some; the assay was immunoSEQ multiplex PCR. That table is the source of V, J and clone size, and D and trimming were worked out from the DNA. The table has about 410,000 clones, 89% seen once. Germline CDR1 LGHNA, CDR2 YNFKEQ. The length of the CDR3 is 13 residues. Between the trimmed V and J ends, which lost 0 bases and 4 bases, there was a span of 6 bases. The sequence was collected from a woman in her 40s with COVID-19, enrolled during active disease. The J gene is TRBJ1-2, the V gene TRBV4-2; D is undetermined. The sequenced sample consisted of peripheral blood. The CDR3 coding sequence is TGTGCCAGCAGCCAAGAATCTAGCTATGGCTACACCTTC. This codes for CASSQESSYGYTF.